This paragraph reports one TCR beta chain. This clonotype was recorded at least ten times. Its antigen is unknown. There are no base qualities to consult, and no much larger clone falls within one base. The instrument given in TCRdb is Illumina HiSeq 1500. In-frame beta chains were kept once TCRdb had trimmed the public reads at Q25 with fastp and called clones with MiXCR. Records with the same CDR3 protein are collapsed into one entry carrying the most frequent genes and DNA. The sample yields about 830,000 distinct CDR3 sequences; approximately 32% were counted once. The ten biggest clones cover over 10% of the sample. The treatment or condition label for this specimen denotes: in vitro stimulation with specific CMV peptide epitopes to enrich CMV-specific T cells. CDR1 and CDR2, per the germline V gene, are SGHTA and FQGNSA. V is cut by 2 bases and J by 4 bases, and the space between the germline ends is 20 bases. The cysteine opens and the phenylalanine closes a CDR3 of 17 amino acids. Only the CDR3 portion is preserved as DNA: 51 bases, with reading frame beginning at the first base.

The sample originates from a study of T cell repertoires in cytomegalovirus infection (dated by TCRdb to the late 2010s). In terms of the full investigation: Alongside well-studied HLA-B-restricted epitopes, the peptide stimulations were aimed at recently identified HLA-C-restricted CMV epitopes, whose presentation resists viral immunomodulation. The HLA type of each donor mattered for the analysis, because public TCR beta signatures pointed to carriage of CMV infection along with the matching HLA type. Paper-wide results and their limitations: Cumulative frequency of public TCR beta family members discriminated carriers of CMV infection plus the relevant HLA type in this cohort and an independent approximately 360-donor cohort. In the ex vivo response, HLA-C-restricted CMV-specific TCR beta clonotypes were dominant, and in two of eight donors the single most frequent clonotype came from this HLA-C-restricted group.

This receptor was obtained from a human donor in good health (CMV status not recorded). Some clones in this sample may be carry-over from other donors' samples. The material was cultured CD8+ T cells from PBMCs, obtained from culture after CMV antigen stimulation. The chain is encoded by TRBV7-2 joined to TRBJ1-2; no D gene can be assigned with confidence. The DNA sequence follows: TGTGCCAGCAGCTTAAGTTGGAGCCCCACGGCATCCTATGGCTACACCTTC. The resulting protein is CASSLSWSPTASYGYTF.